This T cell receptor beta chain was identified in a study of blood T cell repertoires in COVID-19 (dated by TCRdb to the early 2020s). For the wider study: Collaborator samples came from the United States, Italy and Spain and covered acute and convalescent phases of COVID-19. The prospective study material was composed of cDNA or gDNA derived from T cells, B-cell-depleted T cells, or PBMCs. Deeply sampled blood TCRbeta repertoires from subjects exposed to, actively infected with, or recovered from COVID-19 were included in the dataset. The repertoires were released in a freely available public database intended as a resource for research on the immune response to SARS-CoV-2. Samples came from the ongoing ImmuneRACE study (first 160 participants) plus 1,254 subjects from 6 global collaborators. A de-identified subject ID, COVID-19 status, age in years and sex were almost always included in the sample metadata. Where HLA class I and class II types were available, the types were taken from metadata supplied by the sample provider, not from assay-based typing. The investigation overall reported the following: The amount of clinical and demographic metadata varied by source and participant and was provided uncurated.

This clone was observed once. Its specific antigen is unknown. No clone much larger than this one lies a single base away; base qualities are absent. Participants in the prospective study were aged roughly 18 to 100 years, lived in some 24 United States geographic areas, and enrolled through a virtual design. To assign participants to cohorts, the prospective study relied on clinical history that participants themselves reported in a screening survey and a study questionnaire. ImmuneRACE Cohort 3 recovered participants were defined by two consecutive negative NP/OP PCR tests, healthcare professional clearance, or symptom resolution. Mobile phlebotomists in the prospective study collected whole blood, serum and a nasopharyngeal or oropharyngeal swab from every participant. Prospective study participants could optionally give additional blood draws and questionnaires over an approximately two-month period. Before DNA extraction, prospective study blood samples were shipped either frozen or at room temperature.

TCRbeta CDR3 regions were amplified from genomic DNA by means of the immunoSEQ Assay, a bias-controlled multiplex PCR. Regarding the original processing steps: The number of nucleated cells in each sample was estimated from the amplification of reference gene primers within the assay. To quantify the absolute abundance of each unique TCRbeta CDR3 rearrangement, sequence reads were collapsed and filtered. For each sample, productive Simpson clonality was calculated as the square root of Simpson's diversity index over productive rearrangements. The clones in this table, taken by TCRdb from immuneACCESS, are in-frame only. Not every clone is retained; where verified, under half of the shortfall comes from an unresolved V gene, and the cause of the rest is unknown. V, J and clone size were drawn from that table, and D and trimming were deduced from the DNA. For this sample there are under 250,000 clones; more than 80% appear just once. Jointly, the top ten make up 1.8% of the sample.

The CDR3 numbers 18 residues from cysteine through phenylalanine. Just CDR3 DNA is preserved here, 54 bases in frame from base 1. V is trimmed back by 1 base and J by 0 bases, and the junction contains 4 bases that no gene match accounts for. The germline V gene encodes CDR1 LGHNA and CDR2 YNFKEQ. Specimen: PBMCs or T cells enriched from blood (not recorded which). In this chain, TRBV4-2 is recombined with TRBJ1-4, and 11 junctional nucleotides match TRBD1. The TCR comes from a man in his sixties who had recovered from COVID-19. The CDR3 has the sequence CASSQGTGGPATNEKLFF. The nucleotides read TGTGCCAGCAGCCAAGGGACAGGGGGCCCTGCAACTAATGAAAAACTGTTTTTT.